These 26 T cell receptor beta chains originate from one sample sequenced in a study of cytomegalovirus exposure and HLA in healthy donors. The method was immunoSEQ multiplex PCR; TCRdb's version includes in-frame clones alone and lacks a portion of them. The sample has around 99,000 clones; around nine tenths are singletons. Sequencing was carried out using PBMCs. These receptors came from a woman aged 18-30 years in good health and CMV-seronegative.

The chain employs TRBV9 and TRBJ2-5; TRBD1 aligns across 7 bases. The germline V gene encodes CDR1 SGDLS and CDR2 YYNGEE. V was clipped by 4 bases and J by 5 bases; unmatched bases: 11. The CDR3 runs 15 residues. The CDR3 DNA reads TGTGCCAGCAGCCCACAGGGACAGATTCGCGAGACCCAGTACTTC. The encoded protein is CASSPQGQIRETQYF.

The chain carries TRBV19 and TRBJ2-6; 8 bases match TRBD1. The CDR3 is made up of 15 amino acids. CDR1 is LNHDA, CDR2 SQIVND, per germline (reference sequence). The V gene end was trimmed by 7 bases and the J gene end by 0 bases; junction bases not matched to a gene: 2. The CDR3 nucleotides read TGTGCCAGTACAACAGGGGGCTCTGGGGCCAACGTCCTGACTTTC. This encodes CASTTGGSGANVLTF.

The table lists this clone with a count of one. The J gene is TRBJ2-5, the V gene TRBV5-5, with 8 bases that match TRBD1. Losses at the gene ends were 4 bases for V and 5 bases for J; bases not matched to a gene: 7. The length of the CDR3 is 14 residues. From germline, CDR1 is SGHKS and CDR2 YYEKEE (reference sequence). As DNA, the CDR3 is TGTGCCAGCAGCGGATCCAGGGGGCTGGAGACCCAGTACTTC. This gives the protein CASSGSRGLETQYF.

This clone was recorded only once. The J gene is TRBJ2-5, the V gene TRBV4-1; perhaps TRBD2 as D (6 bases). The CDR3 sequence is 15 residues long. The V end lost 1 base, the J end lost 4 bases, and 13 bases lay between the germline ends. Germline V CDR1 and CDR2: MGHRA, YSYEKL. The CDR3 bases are TGCGCCAGCAGCCAAGGGCAGTTCGGGGGAGAGACCCAGTACTTC. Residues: CASSQGQFGGETQYF.

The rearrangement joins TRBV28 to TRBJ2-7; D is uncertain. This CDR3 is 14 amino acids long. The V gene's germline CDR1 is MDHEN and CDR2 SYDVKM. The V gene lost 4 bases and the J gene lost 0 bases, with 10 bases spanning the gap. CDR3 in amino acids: CASSSNSPSYEQYF. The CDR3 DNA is TGTGCCAGCAGTTCCAACAGTCCCTCCTACGAGCAGTACTTC.

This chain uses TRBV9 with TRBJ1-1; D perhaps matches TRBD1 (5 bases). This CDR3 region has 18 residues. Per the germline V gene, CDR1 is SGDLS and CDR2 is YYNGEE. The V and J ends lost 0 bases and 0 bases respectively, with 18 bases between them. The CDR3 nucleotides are TGTGCCAGCAGCGTAGTGTCGCTTGGGGCGGAGATGAACACTGAAGCTTTCTTT. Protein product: CASSVVSLGAEMNTEAFF. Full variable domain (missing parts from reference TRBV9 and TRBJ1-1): DSGVTQTPKHLITATGQRVTLRCSPRSGDLSVYWYQQSLDQGLQFLIQYYNGEERAKGNILERFSAQQFPDLHSELNLSSLELGDSALYFCASSVVSLGAEMNTEAFFGQGTRLTVV.

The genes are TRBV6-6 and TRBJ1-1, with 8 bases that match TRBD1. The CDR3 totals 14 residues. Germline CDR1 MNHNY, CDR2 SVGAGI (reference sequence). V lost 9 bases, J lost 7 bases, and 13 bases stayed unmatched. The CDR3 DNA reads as TGTGCCAGTCAAGTTCAGGGGGCAATAGGTGAAGCTTTCTTT. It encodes CASQVQGAIGEAFF.

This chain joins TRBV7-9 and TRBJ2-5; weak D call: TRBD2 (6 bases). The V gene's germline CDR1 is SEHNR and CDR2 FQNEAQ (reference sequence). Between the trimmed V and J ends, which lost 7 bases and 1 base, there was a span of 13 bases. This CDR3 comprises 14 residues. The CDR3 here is CASTPYGGQETQYF. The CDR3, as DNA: TGTGCCAGCACCCCATACGGGGGCCAAGAGACCCAGTACTTC.

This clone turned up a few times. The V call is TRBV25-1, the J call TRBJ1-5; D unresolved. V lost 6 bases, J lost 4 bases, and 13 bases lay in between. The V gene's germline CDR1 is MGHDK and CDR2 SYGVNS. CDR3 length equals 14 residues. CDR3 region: CASRDGLGNQPQHF. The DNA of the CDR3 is TGTGCCAGCAGGGACGGACTGGGGAATCAGCCCCAGCATTTT.

CDR3 DNA: TGCGCCAGCAGCCAAGATGCGGGTGTGAACGAGCAGTACTTC. It is translated as CASSQDAGVNEQYF. The chain links TRBV4-3 to TRBJ2-7; tentative D call: TRBD2 (5 bases). The CDR3 is 14 amino acids. V lost 0 bases to trimming and J lost 5 bases, with 11 bases between them. Per germline, CDR1 LGHNA and CDR2 YSLEER.

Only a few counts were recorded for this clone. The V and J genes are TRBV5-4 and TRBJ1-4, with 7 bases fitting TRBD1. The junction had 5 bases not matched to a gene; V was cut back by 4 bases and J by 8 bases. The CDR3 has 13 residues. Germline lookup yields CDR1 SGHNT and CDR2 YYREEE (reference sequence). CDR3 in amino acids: CASSAQDREKLFF. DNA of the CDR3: TGTGCCAGCAGCGCCCAGGACAGGGAAAAACTGTTTTTT.

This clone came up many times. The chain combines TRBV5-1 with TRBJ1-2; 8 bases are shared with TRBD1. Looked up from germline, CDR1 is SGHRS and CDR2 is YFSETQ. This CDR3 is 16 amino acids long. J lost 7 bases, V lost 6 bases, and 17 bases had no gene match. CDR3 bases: TGCGCCAGCAACAAGGAGGGTCCAGGGGGCCTGGGTGGCTACACCTTC. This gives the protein CASNKEGPGGLGGYTF.

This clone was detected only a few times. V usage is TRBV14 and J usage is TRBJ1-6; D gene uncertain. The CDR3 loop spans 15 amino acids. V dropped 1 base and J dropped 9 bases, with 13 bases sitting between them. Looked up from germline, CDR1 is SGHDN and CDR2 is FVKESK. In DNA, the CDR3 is TGTGCCAGCAGCCAAGCCCCCCTTGGGAGTTCACCCCTCCACTTT. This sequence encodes CASSQAPLGSSPLHF. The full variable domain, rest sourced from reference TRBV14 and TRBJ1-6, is EAGVTQFPSHSVIEKGQTVTLRCDPISGHDNLYWYRRVMGKEIKFLLHFVKESKQDESGMPNNRFLAERTGGTYSTLKVQPAELEDSGVYFCASSQAPLGSSPLHFGNGTRLTVT.

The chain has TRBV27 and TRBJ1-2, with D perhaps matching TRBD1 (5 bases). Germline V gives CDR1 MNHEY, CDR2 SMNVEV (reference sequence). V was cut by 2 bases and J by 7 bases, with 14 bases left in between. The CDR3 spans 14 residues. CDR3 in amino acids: CASSLNPRVRGYTF. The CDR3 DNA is TGTGCCAGCAGTTTAAACCCCAGGGTTCGTGGCTACACCTTC.

CDR3 DNA sequence: TGCGCCAGCAGCAGGCGGGACAGGGTCCCTCACGTGGACTACGAGCAGTACTTC. This gives the protein CASSRRDRVPHVDYEQYF. The rearrangement uses TRBV5-1 and TRBJ2-7; the match to TRBD1 covers 9 bases. From germline, CDR1 is SGHRS and CDR2 YFSETQ. The trim removed 4 bases at V and 3 bases at J, leaving 17 bases unmatched. The CDR3 totals 18 residues. Full variable domain (missing parts from reference TRBV5-1 and TRBJ2-7): KAGVTQTPRYLIKTRGQQVTLSCSPISGHRSVSWYQQTPGQGLQFLFEYFSETQRNKGNFPGRFSGRQFSNSRSEMNVSTLELGDSALYLCASSRRDRVPHVDYEQYFGPGTRLTVT.

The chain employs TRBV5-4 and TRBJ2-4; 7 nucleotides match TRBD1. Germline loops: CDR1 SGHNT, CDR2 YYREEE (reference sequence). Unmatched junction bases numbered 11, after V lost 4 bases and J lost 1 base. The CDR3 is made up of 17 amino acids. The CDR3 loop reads CASSKSLDRDAKNIQYF. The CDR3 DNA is TGTGCCAGCAGCAAAAGCCTCGACAGGGACGCCAAAAACATTCAGTACTTC. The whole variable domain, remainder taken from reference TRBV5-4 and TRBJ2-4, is ETGVTQSPTHLIKTRGQQVTLRCSSQSGHNTVSWYQQALGQGPQFIFQYYREEENGRGNFPPRFSGLQFPNYSSELNVNALELDDSALYLCASSKSLDRDAKNIQYFGAGTRLSVL.

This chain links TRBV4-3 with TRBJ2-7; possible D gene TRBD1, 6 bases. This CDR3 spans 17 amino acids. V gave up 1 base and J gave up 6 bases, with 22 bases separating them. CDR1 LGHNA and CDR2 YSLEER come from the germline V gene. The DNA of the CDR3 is TGCGCCAGCAGCCAAGTTGCCGCCGAGTACAGGGCTGGCGAGCAGTACTTC. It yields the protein CASSQVAAEYRAGEQYF.

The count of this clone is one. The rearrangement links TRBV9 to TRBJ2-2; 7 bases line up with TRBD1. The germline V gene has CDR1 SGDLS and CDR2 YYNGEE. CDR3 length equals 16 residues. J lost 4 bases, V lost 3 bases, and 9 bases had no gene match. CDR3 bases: TGTGCCAGCAGCGAGACCCCACAGGGGTCCACCGGGGAGCTGTTTTTT. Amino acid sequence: CASSETPQGSTGELFF. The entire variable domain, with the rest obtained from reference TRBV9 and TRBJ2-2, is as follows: DSGVTQTPKHLITATGQRVTLRCSPRSGDLSVYWYQQSLDQGLQFLIQYYNGEERAKGNILERFSAQQFPDLHSELNLSSLELGDSALYFCASSETPQGSTGELFFGEGSRLTVL.

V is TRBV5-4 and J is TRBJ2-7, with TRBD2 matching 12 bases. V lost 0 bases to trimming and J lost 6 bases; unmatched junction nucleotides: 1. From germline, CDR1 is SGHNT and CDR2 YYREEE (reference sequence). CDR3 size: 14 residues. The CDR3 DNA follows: TGTGCCAGCAGCTTGGGACTAGCGGGAGCCGAGCAGTACTTC. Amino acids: CASSLGLAGAEQYF. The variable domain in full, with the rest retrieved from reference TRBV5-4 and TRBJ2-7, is ETGVTQSPTHLIKTRGQQVTLRCSSQSGHNTVSWYQQALGQGPQFIFQYYREEENGRGNFPPRFSGLQFPNYSSELNVNALELDDSALYLCASSLGLAGAEQYFGPGTRLTVT.

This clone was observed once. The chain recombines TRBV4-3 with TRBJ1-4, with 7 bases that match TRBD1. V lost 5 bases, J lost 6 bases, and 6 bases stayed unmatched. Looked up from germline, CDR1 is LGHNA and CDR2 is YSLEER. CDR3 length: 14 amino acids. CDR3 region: CASSKTGTYEKLFF. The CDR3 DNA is TGCGCCAGCAGCAAGACAGGGACGTATGAAAAACTGTTTTTT.

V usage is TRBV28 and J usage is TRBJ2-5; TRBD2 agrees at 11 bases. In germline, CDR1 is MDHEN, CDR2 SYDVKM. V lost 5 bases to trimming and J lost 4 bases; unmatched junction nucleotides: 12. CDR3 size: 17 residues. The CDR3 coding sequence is TGTGCCAGCAGTCGTCCGGGACTAGCGGTAGGAGGAGAGACCCAGTACTTC. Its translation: CASSRPGLAVGGETQYF.

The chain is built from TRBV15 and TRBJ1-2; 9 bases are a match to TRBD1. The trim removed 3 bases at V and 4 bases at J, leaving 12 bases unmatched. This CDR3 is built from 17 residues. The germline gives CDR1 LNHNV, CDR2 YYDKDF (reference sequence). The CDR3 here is CATSSAGTGTPAYGYTF. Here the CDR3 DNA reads TGTGCCACCAGCAGCGCCGGGACAGGGACCCCCGCCTATGGCTACACCTTC.

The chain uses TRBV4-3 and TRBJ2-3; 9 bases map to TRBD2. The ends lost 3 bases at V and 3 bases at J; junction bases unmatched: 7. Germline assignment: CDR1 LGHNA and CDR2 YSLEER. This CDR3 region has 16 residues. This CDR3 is CASSQASGVTTDTQYF. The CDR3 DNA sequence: TGCGCCAGCAGCCAGGCTAGCGGGGTCACTACAGATACGCAGTATTTT.

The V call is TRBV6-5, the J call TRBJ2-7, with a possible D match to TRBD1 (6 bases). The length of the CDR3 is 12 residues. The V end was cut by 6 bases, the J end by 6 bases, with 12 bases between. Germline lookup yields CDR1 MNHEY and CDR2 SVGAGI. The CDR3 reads CASRAGRGEQYF. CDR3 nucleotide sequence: TGTGCCAGCAGAGCTGGCAGGGGCGAGCAGTACTTC.

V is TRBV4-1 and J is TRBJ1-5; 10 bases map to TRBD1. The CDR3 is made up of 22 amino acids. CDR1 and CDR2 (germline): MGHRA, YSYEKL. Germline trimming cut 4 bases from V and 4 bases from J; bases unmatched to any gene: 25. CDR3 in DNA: TGCGCCAGCAGCCGACCATGGAGCTACCGGACAGGGGGATTAGGGGTAAATCAGCCCCAGCATTTT. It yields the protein CASSRPWSYRTGGLGVNQPQHF.

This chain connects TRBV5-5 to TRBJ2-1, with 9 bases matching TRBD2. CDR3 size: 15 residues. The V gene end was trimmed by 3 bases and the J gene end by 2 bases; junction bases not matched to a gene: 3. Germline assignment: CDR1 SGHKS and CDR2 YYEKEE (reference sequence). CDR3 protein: CASSWREGTYNEQFF. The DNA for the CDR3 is TGTGCCAGCAGCTGGCGGGAGGGCACCTACAATGAGCAGTTCTTC. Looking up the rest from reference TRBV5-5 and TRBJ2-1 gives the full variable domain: DAGVTQSPTHLIKTRGQQVTLRCSPISGHKSVSWYQQVLGQGPQFIFQYYEKEERGRGNFPDRFSARQFPNYSSELNVNALLLGDSALYLCASSWREGTYNEQFFGPGTRLTVL.